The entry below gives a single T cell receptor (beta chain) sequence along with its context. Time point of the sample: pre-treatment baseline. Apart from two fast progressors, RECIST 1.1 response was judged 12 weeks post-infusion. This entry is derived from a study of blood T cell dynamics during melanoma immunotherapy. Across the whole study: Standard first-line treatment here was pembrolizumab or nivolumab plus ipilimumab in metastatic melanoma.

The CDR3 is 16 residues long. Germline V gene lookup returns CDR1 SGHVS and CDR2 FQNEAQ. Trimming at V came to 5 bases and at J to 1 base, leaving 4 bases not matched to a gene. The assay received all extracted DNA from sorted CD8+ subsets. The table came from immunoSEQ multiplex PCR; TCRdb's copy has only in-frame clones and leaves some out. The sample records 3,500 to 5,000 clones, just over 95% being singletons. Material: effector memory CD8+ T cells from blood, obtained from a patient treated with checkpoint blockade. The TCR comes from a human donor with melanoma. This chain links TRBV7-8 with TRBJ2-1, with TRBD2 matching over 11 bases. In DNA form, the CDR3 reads TGTGCCAGCAGCCCACGGACTAGCGGGTCCTACAATGAGCAGTTCTTC. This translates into CASSPRTSGSYNEQFF. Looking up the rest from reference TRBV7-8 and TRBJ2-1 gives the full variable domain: GAGVSQSPRYKVAKRGQDVALRCDPISGHVSLFWYQQALGQGPEFLTYFQNEAQLDKSGLPSDRFFAERPEGSVSTLKIQRTQQEDSAVYLCASSPRTSGSYNEQFFGPGTRLTVL.